These 32 T cell receptor beta chains were sequenced from one sample in a study of response to subunit inactivated influenza vaccine. TCRdb used MiXCR to reprocess the RT-PCR reads, holding one entry per CDR3 protein. This sample has hundreds of thousands of distinct CDR3 sequences; approximately 15% occur once, and the top ten carry less than 9%. The sequencing used PBMCs from blood, collected 14 to 15 days before vaccination. The receptor source for this set is a man aged 50 to 59 who received an inactivated influenza vaccine.

This clonotype showed up many times. This chain links TRBV6-2 or TRBV6-3 with TRBJ1-1, with D maybe TRBD1 (6 bases). The CDR3 consists of 16 residues. V was shortened by 2 bases and J by 0 bases, with 13 bases between the two germline ends. Germline-derived CDR1 and CDR2 are MNHEY and SVGEGT. CDR3 loop: CASSYGQRQMNTEAFF. The CDR3 region has the DNA TGTGCCAGCAGTTACGGACAGCGTCAAATGAACACTGAAGCTTTCTTT.

A few counts support this clonotype. This chain links TRBV6-5 with TRBJ2-1; possible D gene TRBD1, 6 bases. V dropped 8 bases and J dropped 4 bases, with 9 bases sitting between them. This CDR3 region has 12 residues. Germline V gives CDR1 MNHEY, CDR2 SVGAGI. CDR3 residues: CASGQNYNEQFF. The CDR3 coding sequence is TGTGCCAGCGGACAGAATTACAATGAGCAGTTCTTC.

There are a few counts of this clonotype. The genes are TRBV5-1 and TRBJ1-2; weak D call: TRBD1 (5 bases). Germline-derived CDR1 and CDR2 are SGHRS and YFSETQ. V was pared by 3 bases and J by 6 bases, with 15 bases between. The CDR3 totals 14 residues. This CDR3 is CASSWGRTENGYTF. The CDR3 DNA reads as TGCGCCAGCAGCTGGGGCCGTACAGAGAATGGCTACACCTTC.

The V gene is TRBV27, the J gene TRBJ2-1, with D perhaps matching TRBD1 (6 bases). The V gene lost 4 bases and the J gene lost 2 bases, with 12 bases spanning the gap. The CDR3 totals 15 residues. Germline V gene sequence: CDR1 MNHEY, CDR2 SMNVEV (reference sequence). The CDR3 bases are TGTGCCAGCAGTTCAGGGGTTAAGCCCTACAATGAGCAGTTCTTC. Its protein product is CASSSGVKPYNEQFF.

This clonotype was detected many times. The gene calls are TRBV5-5 and TRBJ1-6; 8 bases align to TRBD1. Germline lookup yields CDR1 SGHKS and CDR2 YYEKEE (reference sequence). After removal of 4 bases from V and 7 bases from J, the junction contained 4 bases not matched to a gene. This CDR3 has 14 residues. In nucleotides, the CDR3 is TGTGCCAGCAGCCCCGGGACAGGCAATTCACCCCTCCACTTT. Its translation is CASSPGTGNSPLHF.

Ten or more counts support this clonotype. This chain connects TRBV5-1 to TRBJ2-2; D gene unclear. Trimming stripped 6 bases from V and 1 base from J, with 10 bases between. The CDR3 runs to 14 residues. Per germline, CDR1 SGHRS and CDR2 YFSETQ. The CDR3 DNA is TGCGCCAGCACCCACCCCGAGAACACCGGGGAGCTGTTTTTT. Translation gives CASTHPENTGELFF. Combining the CDR3 with reference TRBV5-1 and TRBJ2-2 gives the whole variable domain KAGVTQTPRYLIKTRGQQVTLSCSPISGHRSVSWYQQTPGQGLQFLFEYFSETQRNKGNFPGRFSGRQFSNSRSEMNVSTLELGDSALYLCASTHPENTGELFFGEGSRLTVL.

This clonotype was seen at least ten times. The chain joins TRBV20-1 to TRBJ2-1, with 10 nucleotides matching TRBD2. J was trimmed by 8 bases and V by 5 bases; bases with no gene match: 12. Germline V gene data show CDR1 as DFQATT and CDR2 as SNEGSKA (reference sequence). This CDR3 comprises 15 residues. The CDR3 loop is CSAWLFALAGDEQFF. CDR3 in DNA: TGCAGTGCTTGGCTCTTTGCCCTAGCGGGAGATGAGCAGTTCTTC.

This clonotype was picked up a small number of times. This chain connects TRBV3-1 to TRBJ2-2; D possibly corresponds to TRBD2 (6 bases). Germline CDR1 reads LGHDT; CDR2 reads YNNKEL (reference sequence). The CDR3 has 15 residues. The germline V and J ends were trimmed by 5 bases and 7 bases, with 17 bases remaining between them. The CDR3 DNA reads TGTGCCAGCAGCACCCGGGACTTTTCAGGCGGGGAGCTGTTTTTT. Translated: CASSTRDFSGGELFF.

This clonotype came up many times. This chain joins TRBV6-4 and TRBJ2-1; TRBD1 is a possible D gene (7 bases). The V and J ends lost 3 bases and 5 bases respectively, with 14 bases between them. The CDR3 length is 15 residues. The germline V gene encodes CDR1 MRHNA and CDR2 SNTAGT. CDR3 DNA sequence: TGTGCCAGCAGTGATAAGGAGGGGGCCCACAATGAGCAGTTCTTC. Translated, it gives CASSDKEGAHNEQFF.

This clonotype was seen only a few times. The chain recombines TRBV20-1 with TRBJ2-7, with 10 bases that match TRBD2. From germline, CDR1 is DFQATT and CDR2 SNEGSKA (reference sequence). This CDR3 has 16 amino acids. V was clipped by 1 base and J by 2 bases; unmatched bases: 8. CDR3 in amino acids: CSARVVSGRSAYEQYF. For the CDR3, the DNA is TGCAGTGCTAGAGTTGTTAGCGGGAGGTCTGCCTACGAGCAGTACTTC.

In nucleotides, the CDR3 is TGCAGTGCTAGAGATTTTAGGGCCAGCAATGAGCAGTTCTTC. Translation gives CSARDFRASNEQFF. The chain recombines TRBV20-1 with TRBJ2-1; D unresolved. This CDR3 region has 14 residues. Germline V gene lookup returns CDR1 DFQATT and CDR2 SNEGSKA (reference sequence). V lost 0 bases, J lost 6 bases, and 12 bases lay in between.

This clonotype was recorded a few times. The chain joins TRBV29-1 to TRBJ2-7, with 8 nucleotides matching TRBD1. This CDR3 is built from 13 residues. J lost 3 bases, V lost 3 bases, and 4 bases had no gene match. In germline, CDR1 is SQVTM, CDR2 ANQGSEA. CDR3 amino acids: CSVDGQGNYEQYF. DNA for the CDR3: TGCAGCGTTGACGGACAGGGAAACTACGAGCAGTACTTC.

CDR3 sequence reads: CSARLAGELYEQYF. The DNA of the CDR3 is TGCAGTGCTAGACTAGCGGGAGAACTATACGAGCAGTACTTC. The V gene is TRBV20-1, the J gene TRBJ2-7; 10 nucleotides match TRBD2. After removal of 2 bases from V and 4 bases from J, the junction contained 5 bases not matched to a gene. This CDR3 is built from 14 residues. CDR1 DFQATT and CDR2 SNEGSKA come from the germline V gene (reference sequence).

The chain recombines TRBV12-3 or TRBV12-4 with TRBJ2-7, with unresolved D. The ends were cut back, 2 bases at V and 3 bases at J, with 8 bases in the middle. This CDR3 is 13 amino acids long. Here the CDR3 reads CASSLRVFYEQYF. The DNA of the CDR3 is TGTGCCAGCAGTTTACGGGTTTTCTACGAGCAGTACTTC.

This chain joins TRBV28 and TRBJ2-2; D is perhaps TRBD1 or TRBD2 (5 bases each). This CDR3 is built from 15 residues. Germline V CDR1 and CDR2: MDHEN, SYDVKM. V gave up 6 bases and J gave up 5 bases, with 16 bases separating them. CDR3 residues: CASRGVVPTTGELFF. CDR3 bases: TGTGCCAGCAGGGGGGTAGTGCCAACGACCGGGGAGCTGTTTTTT. Looking up the rest from reference TRBV28 and TRBJ2-2 gives the full variable domain: DVKVTQSSRYLVKRTGEKVFLECVQDMDHENMFWYRQDPGLGLRLIYFSYDVKMKEKGDIPEGYSVSREKKERFSLILESASTNQTSMYLCASRGVVPTTGELFFGEGSRLTVL.

The chain has TRBV30 and TRBJ2-3; D gene uncertain. The V end lost 0 bases, the J end lost 4 bases, and 5 bases lay between the germline ends. This CDR3 spans 12 amino acids. CDR1 and CDR2 (germline): GTSNPN, SVGIG (reference sequence). The CDR3 loop reads CAWSVTSDTQYF. The CDR3 bases are TGTGCCTGGAGTGTAACGTCAGATACGCAGTATTTT.

This chain connects TRBV3-1 to TRBJ2-3; D is perhaps TRBD2 (5 bases). The CDR3 covers 14 residues. Trimming pared 4 bases from V and 2 bases from J, leaving 10 bases between. The germline V gene encodes CDR1 LGHDT and CDR2 YNNKEL (reference sequence). This CDR3 is CASSRSGVTDTQYF. The CDR3 nucleotides are TGTGCCAGCAGCCGGAGCGGAGTCACAGATACGCAGTATTTT.

This clonotype has a handful of counts. The chain joins TRBV11-2 to TRBJ2-1; D is ambiguous. There are 12 residues in the CDR3. The V and J ends lost 7 bases and 7 bases respectively, with 11 bases between them. The V gene's germline CDR1 is SGHAT and CDR2 FQNNGV. The CDR3 region is CASTTTSNEQFF. CDR3 DNA sequence: TGTGCCAGCACCACGACGAGTAATGAGCAGTTCTTC. The whole variable domain, filled in from reference TRBV11-2 and TRBJ2-1, reads EAGVAQSPRYKIIEKRQSVAFWCNPISGHATLYWYQQILGQGPKLLIQFQNNGVVDDSQLPKDRFSAERLKGVDSTLKIQPAKLEDSAVYLCASTTTSNEQFFGPGTRLTVL.

This rearrangement joins TRBV19 to TRBJ2-5; the D is unclear. The V gene's germline CDR1 is LNHDA and CDR2 SQIVND (reference sequence). The CDR3 spans 17 residues. The V end lost 4 bases, the J end lost 4 bases, and 22 bases lay between the germline ends. The CDR3 region is CASSTLHYASGTETQYF. For the CDR3, the DNA is TGTGCCAGTAGTACTCTCCACTACGCGTCAGGTACAGAGACCCAGTACTTC.

V and J are TRBV7-9 and TRBJ2-3; 7 bases fit TRBD1. CDR3 length: 14 amino acids. The J segment lost 2 bases and the V segment lost 7 bases, leaving 6 bases of the junction unmatched. Germline-derived CDR1 and CDR2 are SEHNR and FQNEAQ (reference sequence). CDR3 amino acids: CASTLTGITDTQYF. In DNA form, the CDR3 reads TGTGCCAGCACCTTGACAGGGATCACAGATACGCAGTATTTT.

This clonotype was detected many times. The chain uses TRBV7-2 and TRBJ2-7; 9 bases agree with TRBD2. Germline loops: CDR1 SGHTA, CDR2 FQGNSA. The length of the CDR3 is 15 residues. J was trimmed by 3 bases and V by 1 base; bases with no gene match: 4. CDR3 amino acids: CASSLEPSGVYEQYF. CDR3 bases: TGTGCCAGCAGCTTAGAGCCTAGCGGGGTCTACGAGCAGTACTTC.

The rearrangement links TRBV6-2 or TRBV6-3 to TRBJ2-7, with D perhaps matching TRBD1 (5 bases). The germline gives CDR1 MNHEY, CDR2 SVGEGT. The CDR3 spans 16 residues. The V end lost 0 bases, the J end lost 0 bases, and 12 bases lay between the germline ends. The CDR3 here is CASSYSTDTFSYEQYF. The CDR3 nucleotides read TGTGCCAGCAGTTACTCGACAGACACCTTCTCCTACGAGCAGTACTTC.

The CDR3 region has the DNA TGTGCCAGCAGTTTATTTGCAGGCGGGGAGACCCAGTACTTC. It translates to CASSLFAGGETQYF. The gene calls are TRBV27 and TRBJ2-5, with D possibly being TRBD2 (5 bases). The ends were cut back, 1 base at V and 5 bases at J, with 11 bases in the middle. The CDR3 spans 14 residues. Germline V lookup: CDR1 MNHEY, CDR2 SMNVEV (reference sequence).

This chain uses TRBV6-2 or TRBV6-3 with TRBJ2-3; 10 nucleotides align to TRBD2. CDR1 and CDR2 (germline): MNHEY, SVGEGT. The CDR3 length is 17 residues. Trimming took 6 bases from V and 3 from J; bases not matched to a gene: 12. The CDR3 DNA reads as TGTGCCAGCAGCCCGCCGCTAGCGGGAGCACGGACAGATACGCAGTATTTT. It codes for CASSPPLAGARTDTQYF.

The CDR3 region is CASSLASTGPVIRFF. The CDR3 DNA sequence: TGTGCCAGCAGCTTAGCCTCGACAGGGCCCGTAATACGGTTCTTC. The chain links TRBV11-1 to TRBJ2-1; TRBD1 matches 7 bases. Germline V gene sequence: CDR1 SGHAT, CDR2 FQDESV (reference sequence). This CDR3 is built from 15 residues. J gave up 15 bases and V 0 bases, and 14 bases lay outside the gene matches.

This clonotype was recorded a few times. The rearrangement links TRBV6-2 or TRBV6-3 to TRBJ2-3, with a weak D call TRBD2 (6 bases). Per germline, CDR1 MNHEY and CDR2 SVGEGT. The CDR3 totals 16 residues. V lost 5 bases to trimming and J lost 2 bases, with 17 bases between them. The CDR3 sequence: CASSPHGRGNTDTQYF. The DNA for the CDR3 is TGTGCCAGCAGTCCCCACGGGCGGGGAAACACAGATACGCAGTATTTT.

This clonotype was recorded a few times. This sequence joins TRBV12-3 or TRBV12-4 and TRBJ1-1, with D hard to call. There are 13 residues in the CDR3. V was shortened by 0 bases and J by 3 bases, with 5 bases between the two germline ends. CDR3 nucleotide sequence: TGTGCCAGCAGTTTAGCGAAGGACACTGAAGCTTTCTTT. Its protein product is CASSLAKDTEAFF.

This clonotype was counted a few times. The V call is TRBV5-6, the J call TRBJ1-6; weak D call: TRBD1 (6 bases). The germline V gene encodes CDR1 SGHDT and CDR2 YYEEEE. Trimming took off 4 bases at V and 6 bases at J, with 20 bases between the two ends. This CDR3 comprises 17 residues. The CDR3 nucleotides are TGTGCCAGCAGCCTTGGGTGGGGGCGGATGAGTAATTCACCCCTCCACTTT. As protein: CASSLGWGRMSNSPLHF. The full variable domain, in which reference TRBV5-6 and TRBJ1-6 provide the parts outside the CDR3, is DAGVTQSPTHLIKTRGQQVTLRCSPKSGHDTVSWYQQALGQGPQFIFQYYEEEERQRGNFPDRFSGHQFPNYSSELNVNALLLGDSALYLCASSLGWGRMSNSPLHFGNGTRLTVT.

J is TRBJ2-3 and V is TRBV12-3 or TRBV12-4; 10 bases agree with TRBD2. The CDR3 runs to 14 residues. V lost 5 bases, J lost 8 bases, and 7 bases stayed unmatched. DNA for the CDR3: TGTGCCAGCAGTACAGCGGGGGGGTCCCCTACGCAGTATTTT. This sequence encodes CASSTAGGSPTQYF.

V is TRBV5-1 and J is TRBJ2-1, with 9 bases identical to TRBD1. The trim removed 7 bases at V and 0 bases at J, leaving 14 bases unmatched. Per the germline V gene, CDR1 is SGHRS and CDR2 is YFSETQ. The CDR3 length is 18 residues. CDR3: CASRDRGASPSSYNEQFF. The CDR3 nucleotides are TGCGCCAGCCGAGACAGGGGGGCGTCTCCGTCCTCCTACAATGAGCAGTTCTTC.

This clonotype was seen a handful of times. J is TRBJ2-2 and V is TRBV9; 8 nucleotides match TRBD2. This CDR3 contains 16 residues. The V and J ends lost 1 base and 1 base, in that order; junction bases with no gene match: 3. The germline CDR1 and CDR2 sequences are SGDLS and YYNGEE. CDR3 protein: CASSVSAGGNTGELFF. CDR3 DNA: TGTGCCAGCAGCGTATCGGCGGGGGGGAACACCGGGGAGCTGTTTTTT.

This sequence joins TRBV12-3 or TRBV12-4 and TRBJ2-7; 8 bases are shared with TRBD1. The CDR3 spans 15 residues. V was pared by 6 bases and J by 3 bases, with 10 bases of the junction left unmatched. CDR3 region: CASSNRDRRDYEQYF. Written as DNA, the CDR3 is TGTGCCAGCAGCAACCGGGACAGGCGTGACTACGAGCAGTACTTC.